Listed below are T cell receptor beta chains from one sample, sequenced in a study of blood T cell repertoires in COVID-19. The method was immunoSEQ multiplex PCR; TCRdb's version includes in-frame clones alone and lacks a portion of them. Of about 300,000 clones in the sample, just over 90% were seen once. Input material: peripheral blood. Receptors originate from a woman between 25 and 40 years old with COVID-19, enrolled during active disease. Both conserved end residues are part of each CDR3. The D gene is left open where the match is weak. Rows give clone size only sometimes, using once, few, many, or a class for an expanded clone.

cdr3_nt cdr3_aa v_call d_call clone_size j_call
TGTGCCAGCAGCGACGCTAGCGGGGGGACCACAGATACGCAGTATTTT CASSDASGGTTDTQYF TRBV7-9 TRBD2 - TRBJ2-3
TGTGCCAGCAGACTCGGGACAGGGGGCGGAATCACCATATATTTT CASRLGTGGGITIYF TRBV2 TRBD1 once TRBJ1-3
TGTGCCAGCAGTTCCGCCGGGAGTAATGAAAAACTGTTTTTT CASSSAGSNEKLFF TRBV28 - once TRBJ1-4
TGTGCCAGTAGCGTTATCCCGGGGACTAGCTTCTACGAGCAGTACTTC CASSVIPGTSFYEQYF TRBV19 TRBD2 - TRBJ2-7
TGTGCCAGCAGCCAAGGGCAGCGGGGAGTCACAGATACGCAGTATTTT CASSQGQRGVTDTQYF TRBV3-1/TRBV3-2 TRBD2 - TRBJ2-3
TGTGCCAGCAGTTACGGCCCGGGAACGAGAAATGAGCAGTTCTTC CASSYGPGTRNEQFF TRBV6-5 - - TRBJ2-1
TGTGCCACAGGTCGCAGGGGGCCCCTCAATGAGCAGTTCTTC CATGRRGPLNEQFF TRBV6-5 TRBD1 - TRBJ2-1
TGTGCCAGTAGTATAAGCACCATCCATGATACGCAGTATTTT CASSISTIHDTQYF TRBV19 - - TRBJ2-3
TGTGCCAGCAGTGATAAGAGATTAAGCATGAACACTGAAGCTTTCTTT CASSDKRLSMNTEAFF TRBV6-1 - - TRBJ1-1
TGCGCCAGTGAGACAGGGCGGGACACCGGGGAGCTGTTTTTT CASETGRDTGELFF TRBV23-1 TRBD1 - TRBJ2-2
TGCGCCAGCAGCTTGGTTGATAGAGAGGCCAATGAGCAGTTCTTC CASSLVDREANEQFF TRBV5-1 - - TRBJ2-1
TGTGCCAGTAGTTCCAACTACGAGCAGTACTTC CASSSNYEQYF TRBV19 - - TRBJ2-7
TGTGCCAGCAGCTCAGACAGATGGCGCGACGAGCAGTTCTTC CASSSDRWRDEQFF TRBV21-1 - - TRBJ2-1
TGTGCCAGCTCACCACCTGCGGGAGGGGGATACAATGAGCAGTTCTTC CASSPPAGGGYNEQFF TRBV18 TRBD2 once TRBJ2-1
TGTGCCAGTAGTCCACAGGGACCAGCGAACACCGGGGAGCTGTTTTTT CASSPQGPANTGELFF TRBV19 - - TRBJ2-2
TGTGCCAGCAGCAAGACAGGGGACAATGAGCAGTTCTTC CASSKTGDNEQFF TRBV7-9 TRBD1 - TRBJ2-1
TGTGCCAGCAGCTTACAGGGGACAGCCTTGAGCTCTGGAAACACCATATATTTT CASSLQGTALSSGNTIYF TRBV7-9 TRBD1 - TRBJ1-3
TGTGCCAGCAGTGACAGGGCAAGGGAAAAACTGTTTTTT CASSDRAREKLFF TRBV2 - - TRBJ1-4
TGTGCCAGCAGCCAAGAATTACGAGGGGGCTATGGCTACACCTTC CASSQELRGGYGYTF TRBV3-1/TRBV3-2 - few TRBJ1-2
TGCAGCGTTGAGGTCATACCGGGGTTCTACAATGAGCAGTTCTTC CSVEVIPGFYNEQFF TRBV29-1 - - TRBJ2-1
TGCGCCAGCAGGGGGGGGACTAACACCGGGGAGCTGTTTTTT CASRGGTNTGELFF TRBV5-1 TRBD2 - TRBJ2-2
TGTGCCAGCAGCTCCGCGGCGGGACTTCACAATGAGCAGTTCTTC CASSSAAGLHNEQFF TRBV3-1/TRBV3-2 - - TRBJ2-1
TGCGCCAGCAGCTTGGGTAGTAGCGGAAAAGAGACCCAGTACTTC CASSLGSSGKETQYF TRBV5-1 - - TRBJ2-5
TGCGCCAGCAGCCAACTAAGCGGGAGGGCTTACAATGAGCAGTTCTTC CASSQLSGRAYNEQFF TRBV4-1 TRBD2 - TRBJ2-1
TGTGCCAGCAGCTTAGAAGGCAGGATCAATGAGCAGTTCTTC CASSLEGRINEQFF TRBV11-2 - once TRBJ2-1
TGCAGCGTTGGAACAGGCCAGAACACTGAAGCTTTCTTT CSVGTGQNTEAFF TRBV29-1 - - TRBJ1-1
TGTGCCAGTAGTACGGGACAGGGAGCCTACGAGCAGTACTTC CASSTGQGAYEQYF TRBV19 TRBD1 - TRBJ2-7
TGTGCCAGCAGCAGGGAGTCCTTCTCTGGAAACACCATATATTTT CASSRESFSGNTIYF TRBV5-4 - - TRBJ1-3
TGTGCCAGCAGCGTAGAGAGTGGGGGGGGCTACGAGCAGTACTTC CASSVESGGGYEQYF TRBV9 TRBD2 - TRBJ2-7
TGTGCCAGCAGCCAATTTACGGGAGGTTGGAACAATGAGCAGTTCTTC CASSQFTGGWNNEQFF TRBV3-1/TRBV3-2 TRBD2 - TRBJ2-1
TGTGCCAGCAGTTTAGTAGAGGAGCAGTACTTC CASSLVEEQYF TRBV12-3/TRBV12-4 - - TRBJ2-7
TGTGCCAGCAGCTTAGGGAGTGCTGGGGCCAACGTCCTGACTTTC CASSLGSAGANVLTF TRBV7-9 - - TRBJ2-6
TGTGCCAGCAGCCAAGATCCTAGGGGGACAACGACCAACTATGGCTACACCTTC CASSQDPRGTTTNYGYTF TRBV14 - - TRBJ1-2
TGTGCCAGTAGTACGAGGGGGCGAAATCAGCCCCAGCATTTT CASSTRGRNQPQHF TRBV19 TRBD1 - TRBJ1-5
TGCGCCAGCAGCCAAGTTGCGGGGGTTAATGAAAAACTGTTTTTT CASSQVAGVNEKLFF TRBV4-1 - - TRBJ1-4
TGCAGCGTTGCCGTAGGGGGCGTTGATAATTCACCCCTCCACTTT CSVAVGGVDNSPLHF TRBV29-1 TRBD1 - TRBJ1-6
TGTGCCAGTTTTACAGGGATATCGACCGGGGAGCTGTTTTTT CASFTGISTGELFF TRBV2 - - TRBJ2-2
TGTGCCAGCAGCCTGACAGGGGCGAACACTGAAGCTTTCTTT CASSLTGANTEAFF TRBV4-2 TRBD1 - TRBJ1-1
TGTGCCAGTAGTATAGGCCCGGGATCCGATGGCTACACCTTC CASSIGPGSDGYTF TRBV19 - - TRBJ1-2
TGTGCCAGCAGCCTCAATCAGGGTAGCAATCAGCCCCAGCATTTT CASSLNQGSNQPQHF TRBV6-5 - - TRBJ1-5
TGTGCCAGCAGCTTAGTGGAGGCTGGAAACACCATATATTTT CASSLVEAGNTIYF TRBV7-8 - - TRBJ1-3
TGTGCCAGTAGCTTGGGACTCCGCAGCTCCTACGAGCAGTACTTC CASSLGLRSSYEQYF TRBV19 - few TRBJ2-7
TGTGCCAGCAGCTCGGGCTTGGGGCGCCGAGGCACTGAAGCTTTCTTT CASSSGLGRRGTEAFF TRBV7-9 - once TRBJ1-1
TGTGCCAGCAGCCTACAGGGGGCCGGGGAAGCTTTCTTT CASSLQGAGEAFF TRBV12-3/TRBV12-4 TRBD1 - TRBJ1-1
TGTGCCTGGGGGACAGGCGGGTCGGGGCGCACTGAAGCTTTCTTT CAWGTGGSGRTEAFF TRBV30 TRBD1 - TRBJ1-1
TGTGCCAGCAGCCAAACGAGGGGGCGCCCCACTGAAGCTTTCTTT CASSQTRGRPTEAFF TRBV3-1/TRBV3-2 TRBD1 - TRBJ1-1
TGTGCCAGCAGCTGGACAGGGAACTATGGCTACACCTTC CASSWTGNYGYTF TRBV11-2 TRBD1 - TRBJ1-2
TGTGCCAGCAGCGGAGGACAGACCGGACTGAACACCGGGGAGCTGTTTTTT CASSGGQTGLNTGELFF TRBV9 - - TRBJ2-2
TGCAGCGTTGCCTGGGGGGGCTATGGCTACACCTTC CSVAWGGYGYTF TRBV29-1 - once TRBJ1-2